This record looks at one TCR beta chain sequence and its context. Its antigen remains unknown. V lost 2 bases and J lost 6; bases outside the gene matches: 7. The germline gives CDR1 SGHTA, CDR2 FQGNSA. This CDR3 spans 16 amino acids. This sample stems from a study of shared clonotypes between healthy human individuals. Whole-study findings and limits: Among non-shared clonotypes, generation probabilities were lower than among those shared by all four donors. A handful of donors showed sharing of approximately 5% of naive CD4 clonotypes.

TCRdb's copy holds only in-frame clones and misses some; the assay was immunoSEQ multiplex PCR. The repertoire has about 2.4 million clones, 93% of them found once; the top ten carry approximately 0.36%. The chain uses TRBV7-2 and TRBJ2-1, with TRBD1 matching 10 bases. The sample was naive CD4+ T cells from PBMCs. Indicated subset: CD45RA+ positively selected. This receptor was obtained from a man aged 18 to 35 in good health. Some clones in this sample may be carry-over from other donors' samples. This CDR3 reads CASSLYGTGVVNEQFF. The CDR3 DNA reads TGTGCCAGCAGCTTATACGGGACAGGGGTAGTCAATGAGCAGTTCTTC.